The rows below give T cell receptor beta chains drawn from one sample of a study of OX40 agonist ivuxolimab in advanced cancers. Repertoires were generated with immunoSEQ multiplex PCR, while TCRdb's copy carries only in-frame clones and drops some. This repertoire shows approximately 72,000 clones, about 90% found once; its top ten account for 0.8% to 0.9%. Sequenced material: CD4+ or CD8+ T cells sorted from blood, taken in a trial of the OX40 agonist ivuxolimab. The receptor source for this set is an adult with an advanced solid tumor such as melanoma, head and neck, liver or kidney cancer. CDR3s include the opening cysteine and the closing phenylalanine or tryptophan. Fields, in order: V gene, D gene, J gene, clone size, CDR3 DNA, CDR3 protein. D genes are given only for firm matches. A clone size is listed for some rows: how often the clone was seen (once, few, many), or a class if it is expanded.

V gene: TRBV6-1; D gene: -; J gene: TRBJ1-5; clone size: -; CDR3 DNA: TGTGCCAGCAGTGAAGTACGAGGGGAGCCCCAGCATTTT; CDR3 protein: CASSEVRGEPQHF
V gene: TRBV28; D gene: TRBD1; J gene: TRBJ1-5; clone size: few; CDR3 DNA: TGTGCCAGCAGTTTCGGCAGGGGGAGGTCGGGCAATCAGCCCCAGCATTTT; CDR3 protein: CASSFGRGRSGNQPQHF
V gene: TRBV28; D gene: -; J gene: TRBJ2-3; clone size: few; CDR3 DNA: TGTGCCAGCAGTATCTTGACAGGGTGGGGCGGGAGATCGACAGATACGCAGTATTTT; CDR3 protein: CASSILTGWGGRSTDTQYF
V gene: TRBV19; D gene: -; J gene: TRBJ1-5; clone size: -; CDR3 DNA: TGTGCCAGTAGTCAGGAACGGTATAGCAATCAGCCCCAGCATTTT; CDR3 protein: CASSQERYSNQPQHF
V gene: TRBV12-5; D gene: -; J gene: TRBJ2-1; clone size: once; CDR3 DNA: TGTGCTAGTGGTTTGGTACGGGCTGGAGAACCTTTGTACAATGAGCAGTTCTTC; CDR3 protein: CASGLVRAGEPLYNEQFF
V gene: TRBV5-1; D gene: -; J gene: TRBJ1-5; clone size: -; CDR3 DNA: TGCGCCAGCAGCTTGAGCGGGGGTGCTCAGCCCCAGCATTTT; CDR3 protein: CASSLSGGAQPQHF
V gene: TRBV5-1; D gene: -; J gene: TRBJ2-2; clone size: once; CDR3 DNA: TGCGCCAGCAGCCCTAGGGAATACACCGGGGAGCTGTTTTTT; CDR3 protein: CASSPREYTGELFF
V gene: TRBV27; D gene: TRBD2; J gene: TRBJ2-1; clone size: once; CDR3 DNA: TGTGCCAGCAGTTTAACGGGGGGTGAGCAGTTCTTC; CDR3 protein: CASSLTGGEQFF
V gene: TRBV6-5; D gene: TRBD1; J gene: TRBJ1-5; clone size: -; CDR3 DNA: TGTGCCAGCACCCGACAGGGGAATCAGCCCCAGCATTTT; CDR3 protein: CASTRQGNQPQHF
V gene: TRBV6-4; D gene: TRBD1; J gene: TRBJ2-3; clone size: -; CDR3 DNA: TGTGCCAGCAGTGAACAGGGGGGAGATACGCAGTATTTT; CDR3 protein: CASSEQGGDTQYF
V gene: TRBV7-2; D gene: TRBD2; J gene: TRBJ2-5; clone size: -; CDR3 DNA: TGTGCCAGCAGCTTAGGCCTAGCGGGAGAGACCCAGTACTTC; CDR3 protein: CASSLGLAGETQYF
V gene: TRBV11-2; D gene: -; J gene: TRBJ2-3; clone size: -; CDR3 DNA: TGTGCCAGCAGCTCCTACAGGGATACGCAGTATTTT; CDR3 protein: CASSSYRDTQYF
V gene: TRBV2; D gene: TRBD1; J gene: TRBJ2-2; clone size: -; CDR3 DNA: TGTGCCAGCAGGGTAGGGGGCGATCGCGGGGAGCTGTTTTTT; CDR3 protein: CASRVGGDRGELFF
V gene: TRBV28; D gene: TRBD2; J gene: TRBJ2-7; clone size: -; CDR3 DNA: TGTGCCAGCAGTTCCCTCCGGACTAGCGGGGGGTCCTACGAGCAGTACTTC; CDR3 protein: CASSSLRTSGGSYEQYF
V gene: TRBV10-1; D gene: -; J gene: TRBJ2-3; clone size: -; CDR3 DNA: TGCGCCAGCCTATTTAAGGGGAGCACAGATACGCAGTATTTT; CDR3 protein: CASLFKGSTDTQYF
V gene: TRBV18; D gene: -; J gene: TRBJ1-2; clone size: -; CDR3 DNA: TGTGCCAGCTCACCACCGGCCGCCGCCCGAGACGGCTACACCTTC; CDR3 protein: CASSPPAAARDGYTF
V gene: TRBV5-4; D gene: -; J gene: TRBJ1-2; clone size: once; CDR3 DNA: TGTGCCAGCAGCTTAGGGACCGACGGCTACACCTTC; CDR3 protein: CASSLGTDGYTF
V gene: TRBV15; D gene: -; J gene: TRBJ2-5; clone size: few; CDR3 DNA: TGTGCCACCAGCCCTCGGGTGCAAGAGACCCAGTACTTC; CDR3 protein: CATSPRVQETQYF
V gene: TRBV5-6; D gene: -; J gene: TRBJ1-5; clone size: -; CDR3 DNA: TGTGCCAGCAGCTTGGCAACAGATTATAGCAATCAGCCCCAGCATTTT; CDR3 protein: CASSLATDYSNQPQHF
V gene: TRBV4-3; D gene: -; J gene: TRBJ2-1; clone size: once; CDR3 DNA: TGCGCCAGCAGCCAAGGGCGGGCGTCAGGGGCTCGTAGGTTCTTC; CDR3 protein: CASSQGRASGARRFF
V gene: TRBV6-1; D gene: TRBD1; J gene: TRBJ2-3; clone size: once; CDR3 DNA: TGTGCCAGCAGTGAATGGAACCTCGGACAGGGGAATACGCAGTATTTT; CDR3 protein: CASSEWNLGQGNTQYF
V gene: TRBV6-5; D gene: TRBD1; J gene: TRBJ2-2; clone size: -; CDR3 DNA: TGTGCCAGCACCGCAGGGGGAGTGGGCACCGGGGAGCTGTTTTTT; CDR3 protein: CASTAGGVGTGELFF
V gene: TRBV6-5; D gene: -; J gene: TRBJ2-7; clone size: few; CDR3 DNA: TGTGCCAGCAGTTACTCGAACGGAGCCTACGAGCAGTACTTC; CDR3 protein: CASSYSNGAYEQYF
V gene: TRBV30; D gene: -; J gene: TRBJ1-1; clone size: -; CDR3 DNA: TGTGCCTGGAGGAGGACGTTGAACACTGAAGCTTTCTTT; CDR3 protein: CAWRRTLNTEAFF
V gene: TRBV7-2; D gene: TRBD2; J gene: TRBJ2-7; clone size: -; CDR3 DNA: TGTGCCAGCAGCTCGGGGACTAGCGGGAGGACCCACGAGCAGTACTTC; CDR3 protein: CASSSGTSGRTHEQYF
V gene: TRBV28; D gene: -; J gene: TRBJ1-2; clone size: -; CDR3 DNA: TGTGCCAGCAGCCGTACAGGGACCTATGGCTACACCTTC; CDR3 protein: CASSRTGTYGYTF
V gene: TRBV6-5; D gene: -; J gene: TRBJ1-6; clone size: -; CDR3 DNA: TGTGCCAGCAGTTACGGGGTAGGGGGGTTTAATTCACCCCTCCACTTT; CDR3 protein: CASSYGVGGFNSPLHF
V gene: TRBV28; D gene: TRBD2; J gene: TRBJ2-7; clone size: -; CDR3 DNA: TGTGCCAGCAAGAGGGACTACCGTTCCTACGAGCAGTACTTC; CDR3 protein: CASKRDYRSYEQYF